The 5 T cell receptor beta chains presented below share a single source sample, sequenced in a study of blood T cell repertoires in COVID-19. Libraries were prepared by immunoSEQ multiplex PCR; TCRdb keeps only in-frame clonotypes and omits some of them. This table has about 87,000 clones, over 75% appearing once. The sample was peripheral blood. These receptors came from a woman older than 75 with active or convalescent COVID-19.

This chain uses TRBV5-6 with TRBJ2-2; unclear D gene. From germline, CDR1 is SGHDT and CDR2 YYEEEE. The CDR3 covers 15 residues. V gave up 0 bases and J gave up 3 bases, with 9 bases separating them. The CDR3 protein is CASSLGRYDTGELFF. CDR3 in DNA: TGTGCCAGCAGCTTGGGCAGGTACGACACCGGGGAGCTGTTTTTT.

The chain employs TRBV10-3 and TRBJ1-5; the D is unclear. Germline V gene data show CDR1 as ENHRY and CDR2 as SYGVKD. CDR3 length: 14 residues. Trimming pared 2 bases from V and 4 bases from J, leaving 9 bases between. The CDR3 sequence is CAISEIQSNQPQHF. The DNA of the CDR3 is TGTGCCATCAGTGAGATACAGTCTAATCAGCCCCAGCATTTT.

The V call is TRBV27, the J call TRBJ2-2; 7 bases are a match to TRBD1. Germline V gives CDR1 MNHEY, CDR2 SMNVEV (reference sequence). The J segment lost 6 bases and the V segment lost 8 bases, leaving 12 bases of the junction unmatched. The CDR3 has 15 amino acids. The CDR3 nucleotides read TGTGCCAGCGGAGACAGGGTGGTTTCTGCCGGGGAGCTGTTTTTT. This codes for CASGDRVVSAGELFF.

This chain uses TRBV28 with TRBJ2-5; the match to TRBD2 covers 7 bases. V gave up 6 bases and J gave up 3 bases; unmatched junction bases: 10. This CDR3 comprises 15 residues. The germline V gene has CDR1 MDHEN and CDR2 SYDVKM. CDR3: CASSPPGGLEETQYF. The CDR3 nucleotides are TGTGCCAGCAGCCCCCCGGGGGGACTTGAAGAGACCCAGTACTTC.

The rearrangement uses TRBV24-1 and TRBJ2-1; 9 bases match TRBD2. Trimming cost V 5 bases and J 5 bases; bases outside gene matches: 12. The V gene's germline CDR1 is KGHDR and CDR2 SFDVKD. The CDR3 has 17 amino acids. DNA for the CDR3: TGTGCCACCAGTGGTTCGACCCGGGGACTAGCTCACAATGAGCAGTTCTTC. Translation gives CATSGSTRGLAHNEQFF.